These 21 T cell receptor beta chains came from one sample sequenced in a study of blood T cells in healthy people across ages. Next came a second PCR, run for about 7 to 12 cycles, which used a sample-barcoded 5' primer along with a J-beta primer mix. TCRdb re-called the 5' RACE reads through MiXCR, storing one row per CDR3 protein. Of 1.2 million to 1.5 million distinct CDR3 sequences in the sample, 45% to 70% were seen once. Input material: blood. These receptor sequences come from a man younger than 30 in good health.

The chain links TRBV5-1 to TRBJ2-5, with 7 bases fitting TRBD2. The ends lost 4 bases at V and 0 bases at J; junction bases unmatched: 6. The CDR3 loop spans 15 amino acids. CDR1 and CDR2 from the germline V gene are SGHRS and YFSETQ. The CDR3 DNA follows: TGCGCCAGCAGCCCAACGGGGACTAACCAAGAGACCCAGTACTTC. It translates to CASSPTGTNQETQYF.

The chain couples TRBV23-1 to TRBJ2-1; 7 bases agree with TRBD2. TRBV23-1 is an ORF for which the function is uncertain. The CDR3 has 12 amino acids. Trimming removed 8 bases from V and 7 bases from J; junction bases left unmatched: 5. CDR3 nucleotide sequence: TGCGCCAGCCCGCTGGGAGGGAATGAGCAGTTCTTC. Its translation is CASPLGGNEQFF.

In DNA form, the CDR3 reads TGCGCCAGCACGATGGGGTGGGGAAGCACAGATACGCAGTATTTT. Translating it yields CASTMGWGSTDTQYF. V gene TRBV5-1 combines with J gene TRBJ2-3, with D hard to call. Looked up from germline, CDR1 is SGHRS and CDR2 is YFSETQ. The length of the CDR3 is 15 residues. V was cut by 6 bases and J by 0 bases, with 14 bases left in between.

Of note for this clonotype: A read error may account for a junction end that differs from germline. CDR3: CAGRMGGTANTGELFF. CDR3 in DNA: TGTGCCGGCAGAATGGGCGGGACAGCGAACACCGGGGAGCTGTTTTTT. This chain connects TRBV6-5 to TRBJ2-2; tentatively, D is TRBD1 (7 bases). The CDR3 runs to 16 residues. CDR1 is MNHEY, CDR2 SVGAGI, per germline.

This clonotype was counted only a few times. CDR3 in amino acids: CASSQDGTGVYGYTF. CDR3 in DNA: TGTGCCAGCAGCCAAGATGGGACCGGAGTCTATGGCTACACCTTC. This chain connects TRBV4-2 to TRBJ1-2; TRBD1 is a possible D gene (5 bases). The germline V gene has CDR1 LGHNA and CDR2 YNFKEQ. Deletions cut 0 bases from V and 4 bases from J, with 12 bases between. There are 15 residues in the CDR3.

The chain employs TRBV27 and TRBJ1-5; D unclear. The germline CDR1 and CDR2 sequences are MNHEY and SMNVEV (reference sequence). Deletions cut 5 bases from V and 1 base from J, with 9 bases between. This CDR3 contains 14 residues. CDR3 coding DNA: TGTGCCAGCAGTGAGGTAGGAAGCAATCAGCCCCAGCATTTT. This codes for CASSEVGSNQPQHF.

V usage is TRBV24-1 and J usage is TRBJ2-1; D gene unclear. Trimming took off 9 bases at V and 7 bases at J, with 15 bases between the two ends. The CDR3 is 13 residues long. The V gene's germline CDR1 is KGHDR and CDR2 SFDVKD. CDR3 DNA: TGTGCCACCTCGGACGGGTTTAGAAATGAGCAGTTCTTC. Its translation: CATSDGFRNEQFF.

This CDR3 is CASQASSETQYF. The CDR3, as DNA: TGTGCCAGCCAGGCCTCCTCCGAGACCCAGTACTTC. This chain uses TRBV27 with TRBJ2-5; unclear D gene. This CDR3 contains 12 residues. Per germline, CDR1 MNHEY and CDR2 SMNVEV (reference sequence). V lost 8 bases and J 5 bases, leaving 12 bases between the germline ends.

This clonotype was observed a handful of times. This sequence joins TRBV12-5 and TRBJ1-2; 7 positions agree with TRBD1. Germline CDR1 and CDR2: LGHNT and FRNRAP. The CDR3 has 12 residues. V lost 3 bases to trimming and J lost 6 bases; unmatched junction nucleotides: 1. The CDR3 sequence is CASGFDRDGYTF. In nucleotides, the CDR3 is TGTGCTAGTGGTTTTGACAGGGATGGCTACACCTTC.

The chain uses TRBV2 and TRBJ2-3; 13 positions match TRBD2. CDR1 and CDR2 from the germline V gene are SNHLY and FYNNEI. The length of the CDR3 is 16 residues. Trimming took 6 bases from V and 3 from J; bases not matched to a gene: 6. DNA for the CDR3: TGTGCCAGCAGGGGAGGACTAGCGGGAGTAACAGATACGCAGTATTTT. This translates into CASRGGLAGVTDTQYF.

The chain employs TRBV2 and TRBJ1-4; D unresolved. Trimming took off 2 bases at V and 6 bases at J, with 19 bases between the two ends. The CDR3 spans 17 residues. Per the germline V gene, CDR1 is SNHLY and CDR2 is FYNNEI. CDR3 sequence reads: CASSELVRTRVDEKLFF. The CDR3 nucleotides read TGTGCCAGCAGTGAACTTGTCAGGACCCGCGTGGATGAAAAACTGTTTTTT.

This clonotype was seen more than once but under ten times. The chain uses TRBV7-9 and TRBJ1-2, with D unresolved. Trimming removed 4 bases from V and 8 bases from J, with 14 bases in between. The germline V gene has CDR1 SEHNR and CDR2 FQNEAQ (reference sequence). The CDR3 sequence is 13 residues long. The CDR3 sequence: CASSSDIGGGYTF. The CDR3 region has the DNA TGTGCCAGCAGCTCCGACATCGGCGGGGGCTACACCTTC.

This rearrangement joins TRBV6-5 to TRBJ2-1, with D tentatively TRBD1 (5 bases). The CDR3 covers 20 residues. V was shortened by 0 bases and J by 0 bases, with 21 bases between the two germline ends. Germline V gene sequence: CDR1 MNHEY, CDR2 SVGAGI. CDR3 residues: CASSYSISMADSSSYNEQFF. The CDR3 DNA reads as TGTGCCAGCAGTTACTCGATTAGCATGGCCGACAGCAGCTCCTACAATGAGCAGTTCTTC.

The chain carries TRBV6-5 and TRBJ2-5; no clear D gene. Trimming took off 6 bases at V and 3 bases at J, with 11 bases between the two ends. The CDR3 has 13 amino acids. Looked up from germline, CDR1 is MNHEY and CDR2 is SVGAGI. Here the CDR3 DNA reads TGTGCCAGCAGCCCAATGACTGAAGAGACCCAGTACTTC. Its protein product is CASSPMTEETQYF.

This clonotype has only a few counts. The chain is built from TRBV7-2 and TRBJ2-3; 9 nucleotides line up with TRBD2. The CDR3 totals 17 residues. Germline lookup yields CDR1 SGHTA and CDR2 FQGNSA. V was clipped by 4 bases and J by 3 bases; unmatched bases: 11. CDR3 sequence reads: CASSSRGLAGLTDTQYF. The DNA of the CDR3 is TGTGCCAGCAGCTCAAGAGGCCTAGCGGGACTAACAGATACGCAGTATTTT.

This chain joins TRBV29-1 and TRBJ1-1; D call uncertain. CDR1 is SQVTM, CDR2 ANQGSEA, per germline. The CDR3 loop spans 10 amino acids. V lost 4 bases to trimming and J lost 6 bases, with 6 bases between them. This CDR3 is CSVGYAEAFF. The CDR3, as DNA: TGCAGCGTTGGGTATGCTGAAGCTTTCTTT.

CDR3 nucleotides: TGTGCCAGCAGCTTATCTTTTGGGGGACAAGAGACCCAGTACTTC. It is translated as CASSLSFGGQETQYF. The chain carries TRBV7-9 and TRBJ2-5, with D tentatively TRBD1 or TRBD2 (5 bases each). Germline CDR1 and CDR2: SEHNR and FQNEAQ (reference sequence). Trimming removed 2 bases at V and 2 bases at J, with 12 bases between. The CDR3 runs to 15 residues.

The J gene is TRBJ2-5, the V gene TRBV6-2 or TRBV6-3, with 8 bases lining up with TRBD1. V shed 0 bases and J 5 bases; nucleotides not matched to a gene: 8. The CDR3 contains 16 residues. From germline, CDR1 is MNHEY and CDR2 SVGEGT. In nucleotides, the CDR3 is TGTGCCAGCAGTTACTCCGGACAGGGTGGTTTGGAGACCCAGTACTTC. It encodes CASSYSGQGGLETQYF.

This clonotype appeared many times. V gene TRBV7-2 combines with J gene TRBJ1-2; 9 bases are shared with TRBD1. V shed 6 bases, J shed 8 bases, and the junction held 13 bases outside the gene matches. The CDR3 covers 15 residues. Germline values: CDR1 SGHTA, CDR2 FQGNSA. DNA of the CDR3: TGTGCCAGCAGTGACCGTCGCACAGGGGGCTGCGGCTACACCTTC. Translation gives CASSDRRTGGCGYTF.

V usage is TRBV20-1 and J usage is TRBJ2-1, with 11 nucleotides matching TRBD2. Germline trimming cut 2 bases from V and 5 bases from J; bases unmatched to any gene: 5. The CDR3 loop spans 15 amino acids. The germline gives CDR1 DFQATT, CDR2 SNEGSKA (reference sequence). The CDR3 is CSARSVAGGNNEQFF. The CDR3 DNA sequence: TGCAGTGCTAGATCAGTAGCGGGAGGGAACAATGAGCAGTTCTTC.

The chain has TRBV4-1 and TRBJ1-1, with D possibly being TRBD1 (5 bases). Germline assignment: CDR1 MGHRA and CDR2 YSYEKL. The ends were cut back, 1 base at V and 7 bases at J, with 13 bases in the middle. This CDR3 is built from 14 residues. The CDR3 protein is CASSQGSGGCEAFF. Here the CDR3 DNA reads TGCGCCAGCAGCCAAGGATCTGGGGGGTGTGAAGCTTTCTTT.